The source of this T cell receptor beta chain is a study of T cell changes during pregnancy in multiple sclerosis. V lost 2 bases, J lost 4 bases, and 8 bases lay in between. The CDR3 runs to 13 residues. The germline V gene encodes CDR1 SNHLY and CDR2 FYNNEI. Using immunoSEQ multiplex PCR, the repertoire was profiled, and TCRdb retains in-frame clones only, with some absent. In the table there are around 81,000 clones, about nine tenths of which are singletons. V and J are TRBV2 and TRBJ1-2; weak D call: TRBD1 (5 bases). Specimen: peripheral blood, collected after pregnancy. This sequence was found in a female donor in good health, enrolled as a control in a pregnancy study. The CDR3 sequence: CASSETGSYGYTF. In DNA, the CDR3 is TGTGCCAGCAGTGAAACAGGAAGCTATGGCTACACCTTC.